The 26 T cell receptor beta chains reported below all come from one sample, sequenced in a study of OX40 agonist ivuxolimab in advanced cancers. Library construction relied on the immunoSEQ multiplex PCR assay. TCRdb limited this immuneACCESS table to in-frame rearrangements with V and J called. A share of clones is missing; checked studies link under half to unresolved V genes, and the rest is unexplained. The sample records tens of thousands of clones, 85% to 95% of which are singletons. The biggest ten clones account for roughly 2.6% of the sample. The starting material was CD4+ or CD8+ T cells sorted from blood, obtained in a trial of the OX40 agonist ivuxolimab. The receptors derive from an adult with an advanced solid tumor such as melanoma, head and neck, liver or kidney cancer.

This clone was seen a single time. The DNA of the CDR3 is TGTGCCAGCAGTACGATGGGACCAAACACTGAAGCTTTCTTT. As protein: CASSTMGPNTEAFF. The chain has TRBV7-8 and TRBJ1-1; TRBD1 might be the D (5 bases). Trimming removed 6 bases at V and 2 bases at J, with 13 bases between. This CDR3 has 14 amino acids. The V gene's germline CDR1 is SGHVS and CDR2 FQNEAQ.

V is TRBV6-4 and J is TRBJ1-5; a weak D match, TRBD1 (5 bases). The CDR3 consists of 16 residues. V lost 8 bases, J lost 4 bases, and 21 bases lay in between. Looked up from germline, CDR1 is MRHNA and CDR2 is SNTAGT. CDR3 coding DNA: TGTGCCAGCCCCGAATCGGGGGGTCGGGGTAATCAGCCCCAGCATTTT. This sequence encodes CASPESGGRGNQPQHF.

The J gene is TRBJ1-2, the V gene TRBV10-3, with D possibly TRBD1 on 6 matching bases. The germline V gene has CDR1 ENHRY and CDR2 SYGVKD. V gave up 4 bases and J gave up 8 bases, with 17 bases separating them. CDR3 length equals 14 residues. This CDR3 is CAISGHGGAGGYTF. The DNA for the CDR3 is TGTGCCATCAGTGGCCACGGGGGCGCGGGAGGCTACACCTTC.

The genes are TRBV27 and TRBJ1-5; D remains ambiguous. In germline, CDR1 is MNHEY, CDR2 SMNVEV (reference sequence). V lost 5 bases and J 11 bases, leaving 16 bases between the germline ends. This CDR3 is built from 13 residues. The CDR3 spells CASSEQPTNAQHF. The CDR3 DNA is TGTGCCAGCAGTGAACAGCCCACTAATGCCCAGCATTTT.

This sequence joins TRBV9 and TRBJ2-1; 9 bases line up with TRBD2. The J segment lost 0 bases and the V segment lost 4 bases, leaving 5 bases of the junction unmatched. Germline CDR1 SGDLS, CDR2 YYNGEE. The CDR3 spans 16 residues. CDR3 DNA: TGTGCCAGCAGCCCCTTTAGCGGGAGCTCCTACAATGAGCAGTTCTTC. Amino acids: CASSPFSGSSYNEQFF.

The chain joins TRBV9 to TRBJ2-1; perhaps TRBD2 as D (6 bases). Germline CDR1 and CDR2: SGDLS and YYNGEE. With 3 bases removed from V and 0 bases from J, the gap between germline ends came to 13 bases. The CDR3 covers 16 residues. The CDR3 protein is CASSGGEKSSYNEQFF. The CDR3 DNA reads as TGTGCCAGCAGCGGGGGGGAGAAATCCTCCTACAATGAGCAGTTCTTC.

This chain uses TRBV4-1 with TRBJ2-7; possibly TRBD1 or TRBD2 for D (7 bases each). Germline V gene data show CDR1 as MGHRA and CDR2 as YSYEKL. The CDR3 runs 15 residues. The ends were cut back, 0 bases at V and 3 bases at J, with 12 bases in the middle. The DNA for the CDR3 is TGCGCCAGCAGCCAAGACGACAGGGAGGGCTACGAGCAGTACTTC. Translation gives CASSQDDREGYEQYF.

A remark on this clone: Other DNA sequences in the sample encode the same CDR3. The V and J genes are TRBV27 and TRBJ2-7; weak D call: TRBD2 (6 bases). The V gene lost 6 bases and the J gene lost 3 bases, with 6 bases spanning the gap. This CDR3 region has 11 residues. Germline V gene data show CDR1 as MNHEY and CDR2 as SMNVEV (reference sequence). The CDR3 DNA sequence: TGTGCCAGCAGCGGGGGCTACGAGCAGTACTTC. Its translation: CASSGGYEQYF.

The chain combines TRBV7-6 with TRBJ1-4, with a weak D call TRBD1 (5 bases). The V end lost 0 bases, the J end lost 7 bases, and 12 bases lay between the germline ends. The CDR3 totals 15 residues. Germline V gene lookup returns CDR1 SGHVS and CDR2 FNYEAQ. CDR3 coding DNA: TGTGCCAGCAGCTTAGCCGCCCGCGGGGGTGAAAAACTGTTTTTT. Its translation is CASSLAARGGEKLFF.

This clone occurred a few times. CDR3 amino acids: CASGLLESLRRTEAFF. CDR3 coding DNA: TGTGCTAGTGGTTTGCTAGAGTCCCTCAGGAGGACTGAAGCTTTCTTT. The V and J genes are TRBV12-5 and TRBJ1-1, with D uncertain. The CDR3 loop spans 16 amino acids. Germline V lookup: CDR1 LGHNT, CDR2 FRNRAP. V was shortened by 2 bases and J by 5 bases, with 18 bases between the two germline ends.

V gene TRBV4-1 combines with J gene TRBJ2-7; 9 bases align to TRBD1. CDR3 length: 15 amino acids. Germline loops: CDR1 MGHRA, CDR2 YSYEKL. The V gene end was trimmed by 3 bases and the J gene end by 1 base; junction bases not matched to a gene: 4. The DNA of the CDR3 is TGCGCCAGCAGCCACGTCGACAGGGGGTCCTACGAGCAGTACTTC. As protein: CASSHVDRGSYEQYF.

The V and J genes are TRBV19 and TRBJ1-1; tentatively, D is TRBD1 (6 bases). The germline CDR1 and CDR2 sequences are LNHDA and SQIVND (reference sequence). V gave up 4 bases and J gave up 4 bases, with 7 bases separating them. The CDR3 sequence is 12 residues long. DNA for the CDR3: TGTGCCAGTAGTACAGGGGTCACTGAAGCTTTCTTT. Its translation is CASSTGVTEAFF.

The chain combines TRBV10-1 with TRBJ1-1; D remains unclear. The germline V gene encodes CDR1 WNHNN and CDR2 SYGVQD (reference sequence). The CDR3 sequence is 13 residues long. The V end was cut by 2 bases, the J end by 7 bases, with 11 bases between. The CDR3 loop is CASSEERASEAFF. The CDR3 coding sequence is TGCGCCAGCAGTGAGGAGAGGGCAAGTGAAGCTTTCTTT.

This chain connects TRBV28 to TRBJ1-1; 7 positions agree with TRBD1. Germline assignment: CDR1 MDHEN and CDR2 SYDVKM. This CDR3 has 14 amino acids. The V segment lost 6 bases and the J segment 1 base; nucleotides outside the gene matches: 5. CDR3 sequence (DNA): TGTGCCAGCAGCCCCGGACAGGAGAACACTGAAGCTTTCTTT. It translates to CASSPGQENTEAFF.

This rearrangement joins TRBV9 to TRBJ2-5, with D perhaps TRBD1 (6 bases). The germline V gene has CDR1 SGDLS and CDR2 YYNGEE. This CDR3 has 13 amino acids. Trimming left V 2 bases short and J 12 bases short, with 17 bases between. The CDR3 is CASSVRGDRVKYF. DNA of the CDR3: TGTGCCAGCAGCGTCAGGGGAGACCGGGTCAAGTACTTC.

On this clone itself: The germline gene is not matched at one end of the junction; a read error may be the cause. DNA of the CDR3: TGTGCTAGCAGCTTCCGGGGACCAACGTCGAACACCGGGGAGCTGTTTTTT. This codes for CASSFRGPTSNTGELFF. V and J are TRBV7-7 and TRBJ2-2, with D perhaps TRBD1 or TRBD2 (5 bases each). The CDR3 totals 17 residues. Germline assignment: CDR1 SSHAT and CDR2 FNYEAQ (reference sequence).

The chain couples TRBV4-2 to TRBJ2-1; perhaps TRBD1 as D (6 bases). CDR3 length equals 15 residues. Germline V CDR1 and CDR2: LGHNA, YNFKEQ. Trimming stripped 1 base from V and 10 bases from J, with 17 bases between. The CDR3 nucleotides are TGTGCCAGCAGCCAAGTGAGACAGGTAGGTGGGGAGCAGTTCTTC. Its protein product is CASSQVRQVGGEQFF.

The V and J genes are TRBV28 and TRBJ1-2; a possible D gene is TRBD1 (5 bases). The germline V gene encodes CDR1 MDHEN and CDR2 SYDVKM. The CDR3 length is 16 residues. Trimming took 3 bases from V and 2 from J, leaving 16 bases between them. Here the CDR3 reads CASSLTEVRRNYGYTF. In DNA form, the CDR3 reads TGTGCCAGCAGTTTGACAGAGGTCAGGCGGAACTATGGCTACACCTTC.

This chain uses TRBV19 with TRBJ2-3; no reliable D call. The germline gives CDR1 LNHDA, CDR2 SQIVND (reference sequence). This CDR3 has 11 residues. The V end was cut by 3 bases, the J end by 2 bases, with 0 bases between. The CDR3 sequence: CASSITDTQYF. CDR3 nucleotide sequence: TGTGCCAGTAGTATCACAGATACGCAGTATTTT.

The rearrangement links TRBV6-1 to TRBJ1-1; TRBD1 matches 9 bases. The CDR3 loop spans 13 amino acids. Germline loops: CDR1 MNHNS, CDR2 SASEGT. Trimming at V came to 4 bases and at J to 6 bases, leaving 3 bases not matched to a gene. CDR3 in DNA: TGTGCCAGCAGTGCCAGGACAGGGGCTGAAGCTTTCTTT. It yields the protein CASSARTGAEAFF.

The genes are TRBV19 and TRBJ2-5, with 8 bases lining up with TRBD1. The CDR3 loop spans 14 amino acids. Germline CDR1 reads LNHDA; CDR2 reads SQIVND (reference sequence). After removal of 7 bases from V and 5 bases from J, the junction contained 9 bases not matched to a gene. CDR3 in DNA: TGTGCCAGTACCCCCCAGGGGGCTCTGGAGACCCAGTACTTC. Translated, it gives CASTPQGALETQYF.

The chain has TRBV4-1 and TRBJ1-5; D call uncertain. CDR1 is MGHRA and CDR2 is YSYEKL in the germline V gene. The CDR3 has 13 residues. The germline V and J ends were trimmed by 0 bases and 8 bases, with 8 bases remaining between them. The CDR3 DNA follows: TGCGCCAGCAGCCAAGATTCGACGAAGCCCCAGCATTTT. This gives the protein CASSQDSTKPQHF.

The rearrangement uses TRBV4-1 and TRBJ2-7; no reliable D call. Looked up from germline, CDR1 is MGHRA and CDR2 is YSYEKL. V shed 1 base and J shed 2 bases, with 12 bases lying between them. The CDR3 length is 15 residues. CDR3 region: CASSQVYGGPYEQYF. The CDR3 DNA reads as TGCGCCAGCAGCCAAGTTTACGGCGGCCCCTACGAGCAGTACTTC.

The V call is TRBV27, the J call TRBJ2-1; TRBD1 agrees at 7 bases. The V gene end was trimmed by 5 bases and the J gene end by 0 bases; junction bases not matched to a gene: 7. CDR3 length: 16 amino acids. Per the germline V gene, CDR1 is MNHEY and CDR2 is SMNVEV (reference sequence). This chain's CDR3 is CASSPRQGYSYNEQFF. The CDR3 nucleotides are TGTGCCAGCAGTCCCCGACAGGGCTACTCCTACAATGAGCAGTTCTTC.

The V call is TRBV5-1, the J call TRBJ2-1; D may correspond to TRBD1 or TRBD2 (5 bases each). V lost 2 bases and J lost 7, with 25 bases in between. Per the germline V gene, CDR1 is SGHRS and CDR2 is YFSETQ. The CDR3 consists of 18 residues. The CDR3 here is CASSFKLPTERWQNEQFF. DNA for the CDR3: TGCGCCAGCAGCTTCAAACTTCCGACAGAGCGGTGGCAAAATGAGCAGTTCTTC.

The chain carries TRBV27 and TRBJ1-1; D is ambiguous. V dropped 10 bases and J dropped 5 bases, with 11 bases sitting between them. This CDR3 has 11 residues. From germline, CDR1 is MNHEY and CDR2 SMNVEV (reference sequence). The CDR3 nucleotides read TGTGCCACGTGGGTGGGGACTGAAGCTTTCTTT. It specifies CATWVGTEAFF.